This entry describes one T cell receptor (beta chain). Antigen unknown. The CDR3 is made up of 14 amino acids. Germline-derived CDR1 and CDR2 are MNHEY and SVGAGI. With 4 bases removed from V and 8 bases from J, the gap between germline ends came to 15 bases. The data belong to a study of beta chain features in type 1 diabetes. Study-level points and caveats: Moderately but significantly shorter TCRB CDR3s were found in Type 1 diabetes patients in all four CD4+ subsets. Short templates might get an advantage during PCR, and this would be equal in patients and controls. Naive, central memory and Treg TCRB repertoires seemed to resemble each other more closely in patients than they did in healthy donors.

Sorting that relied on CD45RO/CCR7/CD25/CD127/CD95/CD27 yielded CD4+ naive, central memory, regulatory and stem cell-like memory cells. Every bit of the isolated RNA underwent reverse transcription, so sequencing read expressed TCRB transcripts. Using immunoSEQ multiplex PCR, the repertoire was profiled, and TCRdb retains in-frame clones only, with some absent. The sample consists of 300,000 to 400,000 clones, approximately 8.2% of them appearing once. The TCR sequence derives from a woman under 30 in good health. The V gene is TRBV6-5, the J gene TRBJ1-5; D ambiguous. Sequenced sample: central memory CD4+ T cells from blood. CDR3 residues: CASSLTSVDKPQHF. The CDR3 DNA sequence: TGTGCCAGCAGTTTAACAAGTGTGGATAAGCCCCAGCATTTT.